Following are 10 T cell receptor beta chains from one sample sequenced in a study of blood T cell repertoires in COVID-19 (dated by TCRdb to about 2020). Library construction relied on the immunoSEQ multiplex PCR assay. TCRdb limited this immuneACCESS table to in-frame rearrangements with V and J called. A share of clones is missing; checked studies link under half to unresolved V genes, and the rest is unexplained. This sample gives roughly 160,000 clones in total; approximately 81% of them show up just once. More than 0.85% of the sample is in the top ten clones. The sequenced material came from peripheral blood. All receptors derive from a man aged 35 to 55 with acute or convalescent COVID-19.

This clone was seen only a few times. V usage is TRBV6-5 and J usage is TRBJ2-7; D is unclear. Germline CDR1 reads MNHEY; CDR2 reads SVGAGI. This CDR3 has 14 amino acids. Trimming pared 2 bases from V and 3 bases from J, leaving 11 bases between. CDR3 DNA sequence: TGTGCCAGCAGTTACGGAGATGCCGGCTACGAGCAGTACTTC. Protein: CASSYGDAGYEQYF.

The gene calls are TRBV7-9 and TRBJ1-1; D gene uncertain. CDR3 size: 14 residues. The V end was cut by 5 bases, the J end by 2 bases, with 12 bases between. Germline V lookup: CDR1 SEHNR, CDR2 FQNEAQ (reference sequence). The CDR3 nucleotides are TGTGCCAGCAGCCCCTACCGAACTAACACTGAAGCTTTCTTT. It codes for CASSPYRTNTEAFF.

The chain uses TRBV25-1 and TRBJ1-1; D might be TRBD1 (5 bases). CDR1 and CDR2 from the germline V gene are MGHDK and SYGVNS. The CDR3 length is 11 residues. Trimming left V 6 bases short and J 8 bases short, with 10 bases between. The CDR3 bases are TGTGCCAGCAGCGGGCGGGGGGAAGCTTTCTTT. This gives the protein CASSGRGEAFF.

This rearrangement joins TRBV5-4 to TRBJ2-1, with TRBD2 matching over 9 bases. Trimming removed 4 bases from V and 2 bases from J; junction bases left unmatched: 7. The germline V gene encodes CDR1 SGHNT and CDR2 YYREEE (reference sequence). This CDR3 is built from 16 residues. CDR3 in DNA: TGTGCCAGCAGCCCAGATAGCGGGGGAGCCTACAATGAGCAGTTCTTC. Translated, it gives CASSPDSGGAYNEQFF. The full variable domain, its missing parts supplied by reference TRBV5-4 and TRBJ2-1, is ETGVTQSPTHLIKTRGQQVTLRCSSQSGHNTVSWYQQALGQGPQFIFQYYREEENGRGNFPPRFSGLQFPNYSSELNVNALELDDSALYLCASSPDSGGAYNEQFFGPGTRLTVL.

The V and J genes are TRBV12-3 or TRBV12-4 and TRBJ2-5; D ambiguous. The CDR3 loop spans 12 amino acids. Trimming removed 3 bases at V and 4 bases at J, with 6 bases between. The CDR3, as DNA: TGTGCCAGCAGTTTTAGTGGAGAGACCCAGTACTTC. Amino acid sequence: CASSFSGETQYF.

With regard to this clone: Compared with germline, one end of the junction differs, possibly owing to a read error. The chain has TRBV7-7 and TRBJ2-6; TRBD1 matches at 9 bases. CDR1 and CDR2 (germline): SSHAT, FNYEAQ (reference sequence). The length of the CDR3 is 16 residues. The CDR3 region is CASSLGTGYGANVLTF. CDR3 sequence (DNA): TGTGCTAGCAGCTTAGGGACAGGGTACGGGGCCAACGTCCTGACTTTC.

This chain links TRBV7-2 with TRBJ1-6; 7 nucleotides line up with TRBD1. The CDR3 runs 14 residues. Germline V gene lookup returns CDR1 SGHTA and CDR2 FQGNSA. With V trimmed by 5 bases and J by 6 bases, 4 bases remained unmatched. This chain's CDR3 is CASSLGQTNSPLHF. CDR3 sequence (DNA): TGTGCCAGCAGCCTGGGACAGACTAATTCACCCCTCCACTTT.

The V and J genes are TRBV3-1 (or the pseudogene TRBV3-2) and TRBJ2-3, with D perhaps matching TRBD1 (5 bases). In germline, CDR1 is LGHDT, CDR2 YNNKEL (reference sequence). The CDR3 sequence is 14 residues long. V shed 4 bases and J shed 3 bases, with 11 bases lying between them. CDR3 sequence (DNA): TGTGCCAGCAGCCCAGGGAAGAGGACAGATACGCAGTATTTT. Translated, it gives CASSPGKRTDTQYF.

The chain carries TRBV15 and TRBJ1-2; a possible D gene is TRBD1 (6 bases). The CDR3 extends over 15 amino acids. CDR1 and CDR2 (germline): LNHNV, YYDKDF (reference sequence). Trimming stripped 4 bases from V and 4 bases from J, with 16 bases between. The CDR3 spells CATSIKDRPLYGYTF. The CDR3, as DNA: TGTGCCACCAGCATAAAAGACAGGCCCCTCTATGGCTACACCTTC.

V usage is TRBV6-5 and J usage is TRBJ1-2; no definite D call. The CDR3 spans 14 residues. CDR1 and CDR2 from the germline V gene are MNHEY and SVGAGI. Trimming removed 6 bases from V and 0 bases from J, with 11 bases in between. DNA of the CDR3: TGTGCCAGCAGCCCCCTGAGGACTAACTATGGCTACACCTTC. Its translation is CASSPLRTNYGYTF.